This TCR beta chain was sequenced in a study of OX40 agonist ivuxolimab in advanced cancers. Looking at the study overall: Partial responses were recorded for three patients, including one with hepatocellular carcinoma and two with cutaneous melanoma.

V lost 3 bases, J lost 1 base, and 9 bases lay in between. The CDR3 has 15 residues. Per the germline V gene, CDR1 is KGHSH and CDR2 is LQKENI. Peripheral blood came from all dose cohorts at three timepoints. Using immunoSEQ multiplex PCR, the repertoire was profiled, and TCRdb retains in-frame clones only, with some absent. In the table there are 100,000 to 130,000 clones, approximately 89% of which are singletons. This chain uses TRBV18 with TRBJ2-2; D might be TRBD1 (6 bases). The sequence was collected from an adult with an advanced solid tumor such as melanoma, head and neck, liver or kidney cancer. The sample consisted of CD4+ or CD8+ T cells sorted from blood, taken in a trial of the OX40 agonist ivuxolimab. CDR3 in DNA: TGTGCCAGCTCACCTTCGACAGGGAACACCGGGGAGCTGTTTTTT. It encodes CASSPSTGNTGELFF.